In its sample, the clone carrying this T cell receptor beta chain was seen a few times. With V trimmed by 1 base and J by 3 bases, 2 bases remained unmatched. CDR1 SGDLS and CDR2 YYNGEE come from the germline V gene. CDR3 length: 15 residues. The data originate from a study of T cells in Graves' hyperthyroidism and ophthalmopathy. Authors of the study amplified TCR beta CDR3 regions from RNA transcripts. The primer set for the first-round RT-PCR of the TCR CDR3 was HTBI. TCRdb called the multiplex PCR reads again in MiXCR, with one record for every CDR3 protein. The table has a few hundred thousand distinct CDR3 sequences, about 15% seen once.

This rearrangement joins TRBV9 to TRBJ2-5, with TRBD2 matching 11 bases. The material sequenced was blood. The origin of this receptor is a woman between 25 and 40 years old with Graves' hyperthyroidism. The CDR3 coding sequence is TGTGCCAGCAGCGTAACGACTAGCGGGAAAGAGACCCAGTACTTC. As protein: CASSVTTSGKETQYF.